This T cell receptor beta chain comes out of a study of blood T cell repertoires in COVID-19. For the study at large: Researchers got acute and convalescent COVID-19 samples from the United States, Italy and Spain. T cells, B-cell-depleted T cells, or PBMCs provided the cDNA or gDNA that served as material.

In the authors' workflow: It was from reference gene primer amplification that nucleated cell counts were estimated. Clones were sequenced by immunoSEQ multiplex PCR, and TCRdb holds only the in-frame ones, with some missing. Clonal size and the V and J genes are those of that table, whereas D and trimming came from the DNA. Here the sample spans just over 75,000 clones, more than 70% being singletons. This clone showed up just a few times. The CDR3 length is 14 residues. The V gene lost 6 bases and the J gene lost 5 bases, with 11 bases spanning the gap. Germline CDR1 reads MNHNY; CDR2 reads SVGAGI (reference sequence).

Material for sequencing was peripheral blood. This receptor was identified in a man aged 55 to 70 with active or convalescent COVID-19. This chain connects TRBV6-6 to TRBJ1-6; a possible D gene is TRBD1 (6 bases). The CDR3 sequence is CASSLGQNNSPLHF. The CDR3, as DNA: TGTGCCAGCAGCCTCGGACAGAATAATTCACCCCTCCACTTT.